This entry lists 3 T cell receptor beta chains sequenced from one sample in a study of beta chain features in type 1 diabetes. Points from the study as a whole: TCRB CDR3s were moderately but significantly shorter in Type 1 diabetes patients in all four CD4+ subsets.

What was sequenced were expressed TCRB transcripts, since all of the isolated RNA had been reverse transcribed. The repertoire was sequenced with immunoSEQ multiplex PCR; TCRdb's copy has only in-frame clones and lacks some. This sample has some 350,000 clones, with around 10% found just once. Their cognate antigens are unknown. Sequenced input: central memory CD4+ T cells from blood. The receptors originated from a man under 40 with type 1 diabetes.

This clone has more than one count but fewer than ten. The gene calls are TRBV15 and TRBJ2-7; 10 nucleotides agree with TRBD1. V trimming: 2 bases; J trimming: 5 bases; junction bases outside the gene matches: 9. The CDR3 runs 16 residues. From germline, CDR1 is LNHNV and CDR2 YYDKDF (reference sequence). The CDR3 DNA reads as TGTGCCACCAGCAGACAAGGACAGGGGGGAGTCAACGAGCAGTACTTC. Amino acids: CATSRQGQGGVNEQYF. The full variable domain, with the rest looked up from reference TRBV15 and TRBJ2-7, is DAMVIQNPRYQVTQFGKPVTLSCSQTLNHNVMYWYQQKSSQAPKLLFHYYDKDFNNEADTPDNFQSRRPNTSFCFLDIRSPGLGDTAMYLCATSRQGQGGVNEQYFGPGTRLTVT.

The V and J genes are TRBV5-1 and TRBJ2-1, with D possibly TRBD2 on 5 matching bases. The length of the CDR3 is 15 residues. Trimming cost V 4 bases and J 3 bases, with 14 bases left between them. Germline CDR1 and CDR2: SGHRS and YFSETQ. The CDR3 DNA follows: TGCGCCAGCAGCCAAACTAGTTACGACTACAATGAGCAGTTCTTC. It yields the protein CASSQTSYDYNEQFF.

The chain carries TRBV5-4 and TRBJ2-3; D might be TRBD2 (6 bases). Germline values: CDR1 SGHNT, CDR2 YYREEE (reference sequence). V lost 2 bases, J lost 2 bases, and 15 bases lay in between. The CDR3 is 16 amino acids. CDR3 sequence reads: CASSFWRATDTDTQYF. CDR3 DNA: TGTGCCAGCAGCTTTTGGAGGGCCACGGACACAGATACGCAGTATTTT.